The entry below gives a single T cell receptor beta chain sequence along with its context. The antigen is unknown. Germline CDR1 and CDR2: SGHRS and YFSETQ. V lost 2 bases, J lost 7 bases, and 15 bases lay in between. This CDR3 region has 15 residues. These data come from a study of cytomegalovirus exposure and HLA in healthy donors. In the study overall: Clustering assigned 70% to 90% of the roughly 420 genotyped donors to the Caucasian-associated ancestry cluster.

The study's findings and limits: Most of the TCR beta V segments (in an earlier analysis) were productive either about 87% or about 30% of the time. Reportedly, cytomegalovirus status was diagnosed with high sensitivity and specificity. Most TCR sequences were rare, but some public TCRs occurred in many donors.

Researchers ran the PCR with 60 Vbeta and 13 Jbeta primers. Sequencing was performed with immunoSEQ multiplex PCR; in TCRdb, only in-frame clones are kept and a portion is missing. The sample records about 110,000 clones, around four fifths being singletons. This chain joins TRBV5-1 and TRBJ2-2; tentatively, D is TRBD1 (5 bases). The TCR was taken from a man aged 50 to 59 in good health and CMV-seronegative. Sequences were obtained from PBMCs. CDR3 DNA sequence: TGCGCCAGCAGCTTACAGTTCCTGGGGCTCGGGGAGCTGTTTTTT. Amino acids: CASSLQFLGLGELFF.